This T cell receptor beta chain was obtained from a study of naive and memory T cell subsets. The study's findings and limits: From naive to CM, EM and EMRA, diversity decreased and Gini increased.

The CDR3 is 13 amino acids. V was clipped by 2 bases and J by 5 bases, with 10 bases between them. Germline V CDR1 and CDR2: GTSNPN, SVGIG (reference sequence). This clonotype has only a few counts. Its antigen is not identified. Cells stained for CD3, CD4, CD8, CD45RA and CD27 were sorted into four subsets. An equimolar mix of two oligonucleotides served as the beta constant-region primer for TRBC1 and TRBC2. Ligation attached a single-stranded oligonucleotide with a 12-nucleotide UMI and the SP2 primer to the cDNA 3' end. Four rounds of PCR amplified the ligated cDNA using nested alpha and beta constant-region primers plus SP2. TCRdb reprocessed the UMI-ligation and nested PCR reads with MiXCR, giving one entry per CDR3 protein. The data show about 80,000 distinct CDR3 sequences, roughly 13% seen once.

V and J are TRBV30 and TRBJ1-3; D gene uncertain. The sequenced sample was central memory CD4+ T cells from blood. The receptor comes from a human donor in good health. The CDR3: CAWSTERRNTIYF. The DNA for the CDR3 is TGTGCCTGGAGTACGGAGAGACGAAACACCATATATTTT.